This T cell receptor (beta chain) was sequenced for a study of blood T cell repertoires in COVID-19. Per the original methods: Amplification from reference gene primers served as the basis for estimated nucleated cell counts. The data were produced by immunoSEQ multiplex PCR, yet TCRdb's version contains in-frame clones alone and is incomplete. That table furnishes V, J and clone size, whereas the DNA furnished D and trimming. The sample consists of over 250,000 clones, 75% to 90% of them appearing once. Germline CDR1 reads MNHEY; CDR2 reads SVGAGI. The CDR3 runs 15 residues. J was trimmed by 3 bases and V by 6 bases; bases with no gene match: 6.

Sequencing used peripheral blood. The V call is TRBV6-5, the J call TRBJ1-3; 9 nucleotides line up with TRBD1. The clonotype comes from a woman aged 45-65 years with COVID-19, enrolled during active disease. The CDR3 loop is CASSPGQGFGNTIYF. The CDR3 nucleotides read TGTGCCAGCAGCCCGGGACAGGGTTTTGGAAACACCATATATTTT.